This passage covers 8 T cell receptor beta chains from one sample sequenced in a study of siplizumab effects on memory and regulatory T cells. Repertoires were generated with immunoSEQ multiplex PCR, while TCRdb's copy carries only in-frame clones and drops some. Of about 13,000 clones listed, almost 40% were seen once; the top ten hold around 10%. Their specific antigens are unknown. Cells from the mixed lymphocyte reaction underwent coculture for under seven days at 37 degrees C. Sequenced: CFSE-low (dividing) CD8+ T cells sorted from an allogeneic mixed lymphocyte reaction. The source of these receptors is a human donor in good health; the cells came from an allogeneic mixed lymphocyte reaction.

In this sample, this clone is medium-sized. The V call is TRBV9, the J call TRBJ2-3; TRBD2 aligns across 10 bases. Germline V gene sequence: CDR1 SGDLS, CDR2 YYNGEE. The CDR3 runs 16 residues. With 0 bases clipped from V and 3 bases from J, the junction kept 4 bases outside the gene matches. The chain's CDR3 is CASSVDLAGVTDTQYF. The DNA for the CDR3 is TGTGCCAGCAGCGTAGATCTAGCGGGGGTAACAGATACGCAGTATTTT.

This clone has a count of ten or more. J is TRBJ2-1 and V is TRBV4-2, with a weak D call TRBD2 (5 bases). CDR3 size: 15 residues. The V end lost 8 bases, the J end lost 0 bases, and 14 bases lay between the germline ends. Germline V gene sequence: CDR1 LGHNA, CDR2 YNFKEQ. As DNA, the CDR3 is TGTGCCAGCCGTCCGAGCGGAGCCTCCTACAATGAGCAGTTCTTC. The encoded protein is CASRPSGASYNEQFF.

There are a few counts of this clone. The V call is TRBV6-5, the J call TRBJ2-7, with D possibly TRBD1 on 5 matching bases. Germline V CDR1 and CDR2: MNHEY, SVGAGI. The CDR3 length is 14 residues. Between the trimmed V and J ends, which lost 2 bases and 3 bases, there was a span of 11 bases. This chain's CDR3 is CASSYATGRYEQYF. The CDR3 DNA reads TGTGCCAGCAGTTACGCAACAGGACGCTACGAGCAGTACTTC.

This chain joins TRBV6-5 and TRBJ1-2; a weak D match, TRBD1 (6 bases). This CDR3 has 14 residues. V lost 7 bases, J lost 5 bases, and 17 bases lay in between. Germline lookup yields CDR1 MNHEY and CDR2 SVGAGI. The CDR3 protein is CASTLGGNPYGYTF. CDR3 DNA sequence: TGTGCCAGCACCCTTGGGGGCAACCCATATGGCTACACCTTC.

The chain uses TRBV6-5 and TRBJ1-1; a possible D gene is TRBD1 (5 bases). Looked up from germline, CDR1 is MNHEY and CDR2 is SVGAGI. V shed 3 bases and J shed 6 bases, with 20 bases lying between them. This CDR3 has 16 amino acids. Here the CDR3 reads CASSYGTWGGDAEAFF. The CDR3 region has the DNA TGTGCCAGCAGTTATGGGACTTGGGGAGGAGACGCTGAAGCTTTCTTT.

This clone was observed a few times. The chain joins TRBV6-5 to TRBJ2-3, with 8 bases that match TRBD1. Germline CDR1 is MNHEY and CDR2 is SVGAGI. The length of the CDR3 is 15 residues. The trim removed 5 bases at V and 5 bases at J, leaving 9 bases unmatched. The CDR3 sequence: CASSQQGDWVDTQYF. The CDR3 DNA follows: TGTGCCAGCAGTCAACAGGGGGATTGGGTAGATACGCAGTATTTT.

This chain joins TRBV7-6 and TRBJ1-4; no reliable D call. This CDR3 has 13 residues. The V and J ends lost 3 bases and 8 bases respectively, with 10 bases between them. Per the germline V gene, CDR1 is SGHVS and CDR2 is FNYEAQ. The CDR3 region is CASSFDGGEKLFF. CDR3 sequence (DNA): TGTGCCAGCAGCTTCGACGGAGGAGAAAAACTGTTTTTT.

This clone has a handful of counts. The V and J genes are TRBV4-1 and TRBJ2-7; D is undetermined. This CDR3 is built from 14 residues. The germline V gene encodes CDR1 MGHRA and CDR2 YSYEKL. Trimming took off 0 bases at V and 2 bases at J, with 8 bases between the two ends. In DNA form, the CDR3 reads TGCGCCAGCAGCCAAGACAGCCAAGCCTACGAGCAGTACTTC. This translates into CASSQDSQAYEQYF.